Sequencing of this T cell receptor beta chain was carried out in a study of cytomegalovirus exposure and HLA in healthy donors. Trimming removed 3 bases at V and 3 bases at J, with 9 bases between. CDR1 is KGHSH, CDR2 LQKENI, per germline. This CDR3 is 14 amino acids long. PCR was performed using 60 Vbeta and 13 Jbeta primers. Assay used: immunoSEQ multiplex PCR; TCRdb lists only in-frame clones, some missing. Of about 210,000 clones in the sample, roughly 82% were seen once. The sequenced material came from PBMCs. This TCR derives from a man in his forties in good health and CMV-seropositive. This sequence joins TRBV18 and TRBJ1-5; weak D call: TRBD1 (5 bases). CDR3 nucleotides: TGTGCCAGCTCACCTGACAGTAACAATCAGCCCCAGCATTTT. Translated, it gives CASSPDSNNQPQHF.